The source of this T cell receptor beta chain is a study of blood T cells in healthy people across ages. Notes on the study in general: Because donor CMV status was unknown, expanded clonotype changes were possibly confounded.

This clonotype appeared many times. Its antigen is unidentified. It was with a sample-barcoded 5' primer and a J-beta primer mix that a second PCR of roughly 6 to 11 cycles was run. MiXCR, applied by TCRdb to the 5' RACE reads, yields one record per CDR3 protein. In the table there are roughly 680,000 distinct CDR3 sequences, over 40% of which are singletons. The TCR originated in a woman of 80 years or more in good health. The sample was blood.

CDR3: CASSFLAVYNEQFF. The DNA for the CDR3 is TGTGCCAGCAGTTTTCTAGCGGTATACAATGAGCAGTTCTTC. This sequence joins TRBV27 and TRBJ2-1; 7 nucleotides match TRBD2. Germline V gene sequence: CDR1 MNHEY, CDR2 SMNVEV (reference sequence). This CDR3 spans 14 amino acids. Losses at the gene ends were 3 bases for V and 4 bases for J; bases not matched to a gene: 3.